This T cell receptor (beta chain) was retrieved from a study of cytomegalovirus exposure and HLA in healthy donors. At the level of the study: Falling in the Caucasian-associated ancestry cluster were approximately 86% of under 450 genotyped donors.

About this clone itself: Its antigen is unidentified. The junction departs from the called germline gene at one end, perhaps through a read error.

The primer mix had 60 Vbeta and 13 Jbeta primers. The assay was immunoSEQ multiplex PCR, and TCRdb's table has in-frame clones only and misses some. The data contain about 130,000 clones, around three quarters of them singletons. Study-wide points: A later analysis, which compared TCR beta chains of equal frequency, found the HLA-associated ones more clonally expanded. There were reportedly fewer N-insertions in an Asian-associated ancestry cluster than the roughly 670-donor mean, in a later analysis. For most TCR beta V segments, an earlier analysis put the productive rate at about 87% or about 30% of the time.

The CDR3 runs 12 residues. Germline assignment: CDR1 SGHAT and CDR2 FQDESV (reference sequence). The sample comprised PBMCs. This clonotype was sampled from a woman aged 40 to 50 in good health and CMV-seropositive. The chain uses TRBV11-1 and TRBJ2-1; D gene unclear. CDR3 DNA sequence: TGTGCCGGCAGCCCCACCCCGCGAATGCAGTTCTTC. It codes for CAGSPTPRMQFF.